The sequence of this TCR beta chain was determined in a study of cytomegalovirus exposure and HLA in healthy donors. Study details: In a later analysis, it was reported that the 110 or so validation repertoires had been produced on the same platform as the roughly 700 repertoires belonging to the first cohort.

The data were produced by immunoSEQ multiplex PCR, yet TCRdb's version contains in-frame clones alone and is incomplete. Of roughly 100,000 clones listed, roughly 94% are singletons. The CDR3 loop spans 14 amino acids. The V end lost 4 bases, the J end lost 1 base, and 7 bases lay between the germline ends. The germline gives CDR1 SGHAT, CDR2 FQNNGV. The sequence was obtained from a woman aged 18-35 years in good health and CMV-seronegative. The chain employs TRBV11-2 and TRBJ2-2, with D perhaps TRBD1 (5 bases). Sample: PBMCs. The CDR3 region has the DNA TGTGCCAGCAGCTCCACAGGGAACACCGGGGAGCTGTTTTTT. Encoded protein: CASSSTGNTGELFF. Variable domain in full (rest from reference TRBV11-2 and TRBJ2-2): EAGVAQSPRYKIIEKRQSVAFWCNPISGHATLYWYQQILGQGPKLLIQFQNNGVVDDSQLPKDRFSAERLKGVDSTLKIQPAKLEDSAVYLCASSSTGNTGELFFGEGSRLTVL.